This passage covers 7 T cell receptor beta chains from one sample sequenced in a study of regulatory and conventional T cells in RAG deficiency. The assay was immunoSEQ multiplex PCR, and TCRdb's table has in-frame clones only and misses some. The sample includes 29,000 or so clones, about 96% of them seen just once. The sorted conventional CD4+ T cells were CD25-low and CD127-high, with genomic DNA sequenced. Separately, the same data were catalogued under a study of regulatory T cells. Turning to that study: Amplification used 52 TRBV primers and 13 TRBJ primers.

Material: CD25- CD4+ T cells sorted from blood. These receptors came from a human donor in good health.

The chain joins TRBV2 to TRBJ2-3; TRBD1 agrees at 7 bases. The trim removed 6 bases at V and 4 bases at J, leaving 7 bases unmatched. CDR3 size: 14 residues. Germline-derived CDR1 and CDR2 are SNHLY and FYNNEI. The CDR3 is CASRLDRAPDTQYF. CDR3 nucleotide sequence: TGTGCCAGCAGGCTCGACAGGGCTCCAGATACGCAGTATTTT.

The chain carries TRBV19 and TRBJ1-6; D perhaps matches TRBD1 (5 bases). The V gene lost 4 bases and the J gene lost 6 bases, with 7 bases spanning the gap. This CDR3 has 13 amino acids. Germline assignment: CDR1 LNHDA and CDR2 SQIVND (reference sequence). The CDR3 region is CASSRQGNSPLHF. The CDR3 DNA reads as TGTGCCAGTAGTAGGCAGGGTAATTCACCCCTCCACTTT. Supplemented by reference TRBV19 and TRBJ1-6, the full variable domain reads DGGITQSPKYLFRKEGQNVTLSCEQNLNHDAMYWYRQDPGQGLRLIYYSQIVNDFQKGDIAEGYSVSREKKESFPLTVTSAQKNPTAFYLCASSRQGNSPLHFGNGTRLTVT.

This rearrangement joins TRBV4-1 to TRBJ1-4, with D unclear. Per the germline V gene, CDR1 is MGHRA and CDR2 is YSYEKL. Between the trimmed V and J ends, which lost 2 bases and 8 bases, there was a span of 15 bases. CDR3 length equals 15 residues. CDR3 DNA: TGCGCCAGCAGCCAACTATTGGTTGGAGGGGAAAAACTGTTTTTT. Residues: CASSQLLVGGEKLFF.

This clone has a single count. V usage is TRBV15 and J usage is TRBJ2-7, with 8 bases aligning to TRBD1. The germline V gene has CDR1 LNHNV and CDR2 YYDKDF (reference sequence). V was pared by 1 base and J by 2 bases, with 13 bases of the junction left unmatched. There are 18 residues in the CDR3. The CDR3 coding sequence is TGTGCCACCAGCAGAGGTCTCCGTTCCGGGACAGGCACCTACGAGCAGTACTTC. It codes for CATSRGLRSGTGTYEQYF.

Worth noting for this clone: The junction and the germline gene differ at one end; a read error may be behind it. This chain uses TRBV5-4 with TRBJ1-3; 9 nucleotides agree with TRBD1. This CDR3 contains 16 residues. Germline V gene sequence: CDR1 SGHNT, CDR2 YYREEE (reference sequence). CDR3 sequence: CASSLGDRVAGNTIYF. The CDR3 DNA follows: TGTGCCAGCAGTTTGGGGGACAGGGTAGCTGGAAACACCATATATTTT.

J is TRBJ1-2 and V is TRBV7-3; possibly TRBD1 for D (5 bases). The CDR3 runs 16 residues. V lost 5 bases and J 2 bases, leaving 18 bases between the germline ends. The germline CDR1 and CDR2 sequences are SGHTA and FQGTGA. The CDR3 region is CASSPEGREGNYGYTF. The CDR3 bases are TGTGCCAGCAGCCCAGAGGGGCGGGAAGGAAACTATGGCTACACCTTC.

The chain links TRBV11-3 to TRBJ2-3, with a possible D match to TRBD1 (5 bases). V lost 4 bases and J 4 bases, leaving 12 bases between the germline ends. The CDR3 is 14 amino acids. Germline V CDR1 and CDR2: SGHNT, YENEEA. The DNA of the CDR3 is TGTGCCAGCAGCTCGCAGGGTAGGGCAGATACGCAGTATTTT. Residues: CASSSQGRADTQYF.